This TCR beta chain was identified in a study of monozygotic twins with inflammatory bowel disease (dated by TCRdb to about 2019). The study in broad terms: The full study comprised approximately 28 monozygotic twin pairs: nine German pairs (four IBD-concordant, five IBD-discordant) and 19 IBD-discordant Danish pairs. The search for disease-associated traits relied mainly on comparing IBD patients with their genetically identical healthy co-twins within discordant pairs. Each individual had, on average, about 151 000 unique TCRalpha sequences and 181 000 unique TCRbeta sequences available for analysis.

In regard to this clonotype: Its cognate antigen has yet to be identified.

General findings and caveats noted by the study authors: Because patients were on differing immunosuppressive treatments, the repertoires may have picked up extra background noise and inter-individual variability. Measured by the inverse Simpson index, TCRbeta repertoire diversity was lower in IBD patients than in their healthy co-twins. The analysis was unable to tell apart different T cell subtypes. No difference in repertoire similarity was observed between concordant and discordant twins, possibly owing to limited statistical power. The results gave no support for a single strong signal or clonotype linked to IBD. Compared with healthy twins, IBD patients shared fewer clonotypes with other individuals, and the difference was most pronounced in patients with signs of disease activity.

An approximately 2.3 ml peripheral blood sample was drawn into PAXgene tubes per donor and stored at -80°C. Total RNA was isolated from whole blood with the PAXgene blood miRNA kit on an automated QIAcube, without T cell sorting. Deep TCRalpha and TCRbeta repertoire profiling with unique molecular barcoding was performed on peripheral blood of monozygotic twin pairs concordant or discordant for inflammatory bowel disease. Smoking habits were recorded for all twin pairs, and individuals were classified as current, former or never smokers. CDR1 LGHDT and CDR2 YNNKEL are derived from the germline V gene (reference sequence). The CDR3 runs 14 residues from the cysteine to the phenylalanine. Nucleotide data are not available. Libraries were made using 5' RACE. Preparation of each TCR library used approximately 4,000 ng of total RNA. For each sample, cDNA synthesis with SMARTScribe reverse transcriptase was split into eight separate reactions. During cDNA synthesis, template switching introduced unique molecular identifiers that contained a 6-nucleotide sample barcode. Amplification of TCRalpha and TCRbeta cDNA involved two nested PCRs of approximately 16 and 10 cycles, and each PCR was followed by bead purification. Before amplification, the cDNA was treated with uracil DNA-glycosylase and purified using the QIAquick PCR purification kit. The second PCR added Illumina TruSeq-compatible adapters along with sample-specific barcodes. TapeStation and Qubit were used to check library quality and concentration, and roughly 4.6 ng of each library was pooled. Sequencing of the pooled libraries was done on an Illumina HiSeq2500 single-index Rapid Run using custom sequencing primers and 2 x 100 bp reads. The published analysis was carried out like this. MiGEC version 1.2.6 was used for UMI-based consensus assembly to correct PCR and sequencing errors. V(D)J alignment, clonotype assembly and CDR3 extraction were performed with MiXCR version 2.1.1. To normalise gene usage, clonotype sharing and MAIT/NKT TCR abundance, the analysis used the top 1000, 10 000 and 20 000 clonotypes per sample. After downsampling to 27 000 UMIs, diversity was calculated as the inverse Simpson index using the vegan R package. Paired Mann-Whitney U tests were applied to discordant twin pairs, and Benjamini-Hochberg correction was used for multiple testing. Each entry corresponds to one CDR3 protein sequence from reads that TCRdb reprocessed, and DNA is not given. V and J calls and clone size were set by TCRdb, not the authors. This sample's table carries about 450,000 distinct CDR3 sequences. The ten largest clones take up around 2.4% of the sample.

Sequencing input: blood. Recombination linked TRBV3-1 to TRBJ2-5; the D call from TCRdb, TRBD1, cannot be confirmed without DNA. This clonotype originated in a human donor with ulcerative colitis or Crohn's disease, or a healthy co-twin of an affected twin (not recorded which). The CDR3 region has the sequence CASSLTGPGETQYF.